This T cell receptor beta chain was recorded in a study of blood T cells in healthy people across ages. This clonotype occurred a few times. Germline V lookup: CDR1 LGHDT, CDR2 YNNKEL (reference sequence). CDR3 length: 14 amino acids. The V and J ends lost 5 bases and 2 bases, in that order; junction bases with no gene match: 5. Donors ranged from about 6 to 90 years old and were healthy Caucasians in Russia. Through a sample-barcoded 5' primer and a J-beta primer mix, a second PCR was run for roughly 6 to 11 cycles. TCRdb recomputed calls from the 5' RACE reads with MiXCR, one row per CDR3 protein. The profile shows more than 1,000,000 distinct CDR3 sequences, roughly a quarter of them singletons. The sample also formed part of further work on T cells of mothers and their children. That work states: Three healthy Caucasian mothers and their six children were the donors. Per child, around 3 million TCR beta CDR3 reads were obtained, against over 9.5 million per mother.

The source is a girl aged 2-10 years in good health. The chain employs TRBV3-1 and TRBJ2-5; 7 positions match TRBD1. Sequenced sample: blood. CDR3 bases: TGTGCCAGCAGCGCAAACAGGGGACAAGAGACCCAGTACTTC. Translation: CASSANRGQETQYF.